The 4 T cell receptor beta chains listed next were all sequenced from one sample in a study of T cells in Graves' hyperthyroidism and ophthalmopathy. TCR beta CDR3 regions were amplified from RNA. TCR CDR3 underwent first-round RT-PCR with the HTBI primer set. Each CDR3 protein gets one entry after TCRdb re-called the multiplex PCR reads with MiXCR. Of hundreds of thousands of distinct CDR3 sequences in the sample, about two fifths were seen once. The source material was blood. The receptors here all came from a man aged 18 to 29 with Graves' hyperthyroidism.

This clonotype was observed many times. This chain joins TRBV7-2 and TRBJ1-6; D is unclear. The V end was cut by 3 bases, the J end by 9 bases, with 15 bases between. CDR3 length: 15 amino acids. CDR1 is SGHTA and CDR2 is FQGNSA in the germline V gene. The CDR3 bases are TGTGCCAGCAGCTTTAGCAGGAAAAAGGGTTCACCCCTCCACTTT. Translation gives CASSFSRKKGSPLHF.

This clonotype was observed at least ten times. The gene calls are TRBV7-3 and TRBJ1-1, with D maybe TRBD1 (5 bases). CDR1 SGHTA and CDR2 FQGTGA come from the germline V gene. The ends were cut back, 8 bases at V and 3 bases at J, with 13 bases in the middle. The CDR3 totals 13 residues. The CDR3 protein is CASQGSADTEAFF. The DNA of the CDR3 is TGTGCCAGCCAGGGTTCGGCGGACACTGAAGCTTTCTTT.

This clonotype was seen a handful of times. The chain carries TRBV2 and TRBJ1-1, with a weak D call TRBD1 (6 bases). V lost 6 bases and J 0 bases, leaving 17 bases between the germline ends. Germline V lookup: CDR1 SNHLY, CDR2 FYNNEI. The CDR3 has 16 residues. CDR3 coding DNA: TGTGCCAGCAGCCAGAAGGGGGTACCTATGAACACTGAAGCTTTCTTT. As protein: CASSQKGVPMNTEAFF.

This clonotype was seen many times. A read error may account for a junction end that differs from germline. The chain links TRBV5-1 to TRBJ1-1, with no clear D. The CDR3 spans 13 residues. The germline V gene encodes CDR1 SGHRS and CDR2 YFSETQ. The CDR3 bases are TGTGCCAGCAGCTTACCAGAAAACACTGAAGCTTTCTTT. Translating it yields CASSLPENTEAFF.